The sequence of this T cell receptor (beta chain) was determined in a study of shared clonotypes between healthy human individuals. In the study overall: Researchers assigned three CD4 naive, three CD4 memory, two CD8 naive and one CD8 memory plate to each donor. Study-wide results and caveats: Clonotypes which were not shared had lower generation probabilities than clonotypes that all four donors shared.

An assay was performed, and its level was deep. This table comes from immunoSEQ multiplex PCR, and its TCRdb copy is limited to in-frame clones, with some not included. The profile shows roughly 1,100,000 clones, approximately 70% of them singletons. In the case of this clone: Its antigen remains unknown.

Germline lookup yields CDR1 KGHSH and CDR2 LQKENI. V shed 3 bases and J 7 bases; nucleotides not matched to a gene: 8. The CDR3 sequence is 16 residues long. The rearrangement joins TRBV18 to TRBJ1-4, with 10 bases that match TRBD1. The sequencing input was memory CD4+ T cells sorted from blood. Subset given: CD45RA-negative fraction. The receptor's source is a young man in good health. CDR3 sequence: CASSPQGTGDGEKLFF. The CDR3, as DNA: TGTGCCAGCTCACCCCAAGGGACAGGGGATGGTGAAAAACTGTTTTTT.